This T cell receptor (beta chain) was recorded in a study of human T cells and chemical hapten exposure. Study outcomes and limitations: Donors, who had alopecia, may show an immune response that differs from healthy people's.

V lost 1 base and J lost 6, with 6 bases in between. The CDR3 sequence is 12 residues long. Germline V lookup: CDR1 SGHVS, CDR2 FQNEAQ. TCRdb re-called the RACE reads through MiXCR, storing one row per CDR3 protein. The sample lists roughly 360,000 distinct CDR3 sequences, approximately 5% occurring once. Time point: patch test 1, 2 weeks after DPC sensitization. The sample's treatment: therapeutic diphenylcyclopropenone sensitization with weekly scalp DPC. In regard to this clonotype: What it recognizes is unknown.

The origin of this receptor is a woman aged 45-59 years with alopecia areata. Some clones in this sample may be carry-over from other donors' samples. The source material was whole blood, sampled in connection with sensitization to the hapten diphenylcyclopropenone (DPC). The chain uses TRBV7-8 and TRBJ2-5, with unresolved D. CDR3 in DNA: TGTGCCAGCAGCTTAGTGCCGCAGACCCAGTACTTC. It translates to CASSLVPQTQYF. The variable domain in full, with the rest retrieved from reference TRBV7-8 and TRBJ2-5, is GAGVSQSPRYKVAKRGQDVALRCDPISGHVSLFWYQQALGQGPEFLTYFQNEAQLDKSGLPSDRFFAERPEGSVSTLKIQRTQQEDSAVYLCASSLVPQTQYFGPGTRLLVL.